This T cell receptor (beta chain) was sequenced in a study of PD-1 blockade in classical Hodgkin lymphoma. Study in general: Intravenous nivolumab at 3 mg/kg was given to patients every 2 weeks. Study results and caveats: Repertoires differed for reasons still undefined, possibly disease activity or prior therapy. Complete responders showed a baseline diversity that resembled the diversity of newly diagnosed patients.

CDR1 is LNHDA and CDR2 is SQIVND in the germline V gene (reference sequence). The V and J ends lost 4 bases and 2 bases respectively, with 12 bases between them. The CDR3 totals 14 residues. Regarding this clone: As yet, its antigen is unknown.

Each patient relapsed following autologous stem cell transplantation, and prior brentuximab vedotin exposure differed. Complete response, partial response or progressive disease constituted the best responses recorded. Sequenced by immunoSEQ multiplex PCR; TCRdb stores in-frame clones only, minus some. The sample holds about 94,000 clones; 75% to 90% are singletons and the top ten take around a tenth. The receptor's source is a human donor with classical Hodgkin lymphoma. The chain joins TRBV19 to TRBJ2-7; perhaps TRBD1 as D (5 bases). The sample was peripheral blood mononuclear cells (PBMCs), taken before the second cycle of nivolumab. The DNA of the CDR3 is TGTGCCAGTAGTACCACAGGATCCGCCTACGAGCAGTACTTC. It yields the protein CASSTTGSAYEQYF.